These 13 T cell receptor beta chains were all obtained from the same sample, sequenced in a study of early T cells in non-severe SARS-CoV-2 infection. TCRdb recomputed calls from the 5' RACE reads with MiXCR, one row per CDR3 protein. The table has under 35,000 distinct CDR3 sequences, 5.2% seen once. The specimen sequenced was whole blood. Receptors originate from an adult who was a healthcare worker with PCR-confirmed SARS-CoV-2 infection or an uninfected control (not recorded which).

Ten or more counts support this clonotype. The chain has TRBV2 and TRBJ2-3; 7 positions match TRBD2. The CDR3 sequence is 14 residues long. The germline gives CDR1 SNHLY, CDR2 FYNNEI. The junction had 5 bases not matched to a gene; V was cut back by 8 bases and J by 0 bases. This CDR3 reads CASLTGGSTDTQYF. The DNA for the CDR3 is TGTGCCAGCCTGACGGGGGGTAGCACAGATACGCAGTATTTT.

V usage is TRBV6-2 or TRBV6-3 and J usage is TRBJ2-7, with TRBD2 matching over 7 bases. The CDR3 is made up of 14 amino acids. The V segment lost 6 bases and the J segment 6 bases; nucleotides outside the gene matches: 11. CDR1 and CDR2 from the germline V gene are MNHEY and SVGEGT. CDR3 nucleotides: TGTGCCAGCAGGAGAACCTCCTCTAGCGGCGAGCAGTACTTC. Translating it yields CASRRTSSSGEQYF.

This clonotype has at least ten counts. This chain uses TRBV2 with TRBJ2-7; D tentatively fits TRBD1 or TRBD2 (6 bases each). CDR1 SNHLY and CDR2 FYNNEI come from the germline V gene. The CDR3 consists of 14 residues. Trimming shortened V by 9 bases and J by 2 bases, and 17 bases separated the two germline ends. CDR3 amino acids: CARGGNTGTYEQYF. The CDR3 DNA sequence: TGTGCCAGAGGAGGGAATACAGGGACCTACGAGCAGTACTTC.

This clonotype has a handful of counts. The V and J genes are TRBV27 and TRBJ2-6; no definite D call. Trimming cost V 2 bases and J 0 bases, with 5 bases left between them. Germline V gives CDR1 MNHEY, CDR2 SMNVEV (reference sequence). The CDR3 length is 15 residues. CDR3 amino acids: CASSLDISGANVLTF. As DNA, the CDR3 is TGTGCCAGCAGTTTAGACATCTCTGGGGCCAACGTCCTGACTTTC.

This clonotype was counted many times. The chain joins TRBV6-5 to TRBJ2-6; 7 nucleotides agree with TRBD1. The CDR3 is 17 amino acids. After removal of 6 bases from V and 1 base from J, the junction contained 9 bases not matched to a gene. The germline V gene encodes CDR1 MNHEY and CDR2 SVGAGI. CDR3 loop: CASSLTGVDSGANVLTF. The CDR3 coding sequence is TGTGCCAGCAGCCTAACAGGGGTTGATTCTGGGGCCAACGTCCTGACTTTC.

This CDR3 is CASSQARQGALSETQYF. As DNA, the CDR3 is TGTGCCAGCAGCCAAGCGCGACAGGGGGCTTTGTCGGAGACCCAGTACTTC. V gene TRBV14 combines with J gene TRBJ2-5; 10 bases are a match to TRBD1. CDR1 and CDR2 (germline): SGHDN, FVKESK. V lost 1 base, J lost 5 bases, and 10 bases stayed unmatched. This CDR3 comprises 17 residues.

This clonotype was seen a few times. The V call is TRBV7-2, the J call TRBJ1-3; D gene ambiguous. The CDR3 has 15 residues. V lost 4 bases to trimming and J lost 0 bases, with 10 bases between them. Germline CDR1 is SGHTA and CDR2 is FQGNSA. DNA of the CDR3: TGTGCCAGCAGCTATACCGGGAACTCTGGAAACACCATATATTTT. Its protein product is CASSYTGNSGNTIYF.

This clonotype was seen repeatedly, ten times or more. This rearrangement joins TRBV7-2 to TRBJ2-5; D might be TRBD2 (6 bases). Trimming left V 3 bases short and J 4 bases short, with 15 bases between. The germline gives CDR1 SGHTA, CDR2 FQGNSA. This CDR3 contains 15 residues. In DNA form, the CDR3 reads TGTGCCAGCAGCTTGTCCGGGAGAGGAGGAGAGACCCAGTACTTC. It encodes CASSLSGRGGETQYF.

This clonotype occurred many times. The chain has TRBV11-2 and TRBJ2-1; TRBD2 agrees at 14 bases. J was trimmed by 10 bases and V by 6 bases; bases with no gene match: 11. Germline lookup yields CDR1 SGHAT and CDR2 FQNNGV. This CDR3 region has 16 residues. The CDR3 spells CASRIPGLAGVQEQFF. CDR3 nucleotide sequence: TGTGCCAGCAGGATACCGGGACTAGCGGGAGTACAAGAGCAGTTCTTC.

A few counts support this clonotype. The chain uses TRBV10-2 and TRBJ1-6; 7 bases are a match to TRBD1. With 9 bases clipped from V and 10 bases from J, the junction kept 6 bases outside the gene matches. CDR1 is WSHSY, CDR2 SAAADI, per germline. The CDR3 is 12 residues long. The chain's CDR3 is CASGQDRSPLHF. DNA of the CDR3: TGCGCCAGTGGACAGGATCGGTCACCCCTCCACTTT.

This clonotype has a handful of counts. The genes are TRBV9 and TRBJ2-5; 9 nucleotides align to TRBD1. CDR1 and CDR2 (germline): SGDLS, YYNGEE. CDR3 length: 14 amino acids. V trimming: 2 bases; J trimming: 5 bases; junction bases outside the gene matches: 4. CDR3 sequence: CASSVKTGGETQYF. In DNA form, the CDR3 reads TGTGCCAGCAGCGTGAAGACAGGGGGGGAGACCCAGTACTTC.

Ten or more counts support this clonotype. The CDR3 DNA reads TGTGCCGTCGCAGGTGACTACCGGAACAATGAGCAGTTCTTC. Amino acids: CAVAGDYRNNEQFF. The chain links TRBV28 to TRBJ2-1, with D possibly being TRBD2 (5 bases). Germline V CDR1 and CDR2: MDHEN, SYDVKM. CDR3 length: 14 residues. The V end was cut by 11 bases, the J end by 5 bases, with 19 bases between. Using reference TRBV28 and TRBJ2-1 for the parts outside the CDR3, the full variable domain is DVKVTQSSRYLVKRTGEKVFLECVQDMDHENMFWYRQDPGLGLRLIYFSYDVKMKEKGDIPEGYSVSREKKERFSLILESASTNQTSMYLCAVAGDYRNNEQFFGPGTRLTVL.

This clonotype has a handful of counts. The genes are TRBV6-2 or TRBV6-3 and TRBJ2-1, with D perhaps TRBD2 (5 bases). Germline lookup yields CDR1 MNHEY and CDR2 SVGEGT. The CDR3 contains 14 residues. V lost 3 bases to trimming and J lost 10 bases, with 16 bases between them. The DNA for the CDR3 is TGTGCCAGCAGTTATGCGCCAGCTATAGCGGAGCAGTTCTTC. Protein product: CASSYAPAIAEQFF.